This T cell receptor (beta chain) emerged from a study of T cell clones after liver transplantation (dated by TCRdb to between 2018 and 2021). About the full investigation: The samples were obtained from ITN030ST, a randomized trial that attempted immunosuppression withdrawal within 2 years after liver transplantation. Three of the eight recipients were HCV-positive; the others were transplanted for non-autoimmune, non-viral indications. No induction therapy was given to the subjects, and standard immunosuppression was administered until randomization at 12-24 months post-transplant. Of the 8 liver transplant recipients making up the studied cohort, 3 were classified as tolerant and 5 as non-tolerant. Donor-reactive T cell clones were identified by TCRbeta sequencing after a pre-transplant mixed lymphocyte reaction and then tracked in post-transplant blood. To count as tolerant, a recipient had to stay completely off immunosuppression for at least one year without liver enzymes climbing beyond twice the upper limit of normal. As an antigen-independent comparator for donor-reactive sequences, third party-reactive TCRbeta sequences were also identified from pre-transplant MLRs. Blood samples were collected pre-transplant, pre-randomization before withdrawal, and post-randomization after either full withdrawal or failed withdrawal. General findings and caveats noted by the study authors: Circulating donor-reactive CD4 TCRbeta sequences fell significantly post-transplant in most of the 8 subjects, irrespective of tolerance or HCV status. Because no allograft tissue specimens were available, donor-reactive T cells may have migrated into the graft instead of being deleted. When repertoire turnover was taken into account, detection of donor-reactive sequences was significantly reduced in 7 of 8 subjects for CD4 and in 8 of 8 subjects for CD8. In two subjects, low numbers of available donor cells limited the measurable donor-reactive repertoire. Because of small, heterogeneous patient numbers and non-standardized post-transplant time points, the conclusions were only preliminary. A greater decline was seen for donor-reactive sequences than for third party-reactive sequences, suggesting partial antigen-specific deletion unrelated to withdrawal success.

Thawed unstimulated PBMCs were stained for CD3, CD4 and CD8 and FACS-sorted into CD3+CD4+ and CD3+CD8+ populations. Each of the 8 studied subjects was randomized to immunosuppression withdrawal. Genomic DNA was isolated with the Qiagen DNeasy Blood and Tissue Kit. Worth noting for this clone: Its target antigen remains unknown. No clone much larger than this one lies a single base away; base qualities are absent.

High-throughput TCRbeta CDR3 sequencing of frozen genomic DNA was performed by immunoSEQ, including PCR amplification, mapping, bias correction and internal controls. Per the source publication's procedure: Only productive rearrangements were retained, with each unique TCRbeta sequence defined by its CDR3 nucleotide sequence together with its V and J gene. For a sequence to be called donor-reactive, it needed a frequency of at least 0.01% and at least 5-fold expansion in CFSE-low cells compared with unstimulated pre-transplant cells. Minimum frequency thresholds were set for each subject based on the unstimulated sample with the lowest template count, ensuring at least 90% detection power. Jensen-Shannon divergence between the top 1000 TCRbeta sequences after and before transplant was used to measure repertoire turnover. Two-sided Fisher's exact tests were used to test for changes in the detection of donor-reactive sequences. This immuneACCESS table, as held by TCRdb, lists in-frame sequences with V and J called but not all clones. Of the missing ones, under half trace to an unresolved V gene in checked studies; the others have no known cause. Clone size and the V and J calls come from that table; the DNA yielded D and trimming. The sample has 45,000 to 60,000 clones on record, approximately 87% of them singletons. The top ten constitute approximately 14% of the sample.

From the germline V gene (reference sequence), CDR1 is SGHNT and CDR2 is YYREEE. V loses 0 bases, J loses 1 base, and the germline ends lie 7 bases apart. Its CDR3 holds 14 amino acids, cysteine through phenylalanine. The read is trimmed to its CDR3 DNA, 42 bases read in frame from base 1. The clonotype comes from a human patient who received a liver transplant. Some T cells may have been brought in with the graft after a transplant. This specimen consisted of CD8+ T cells from blood, obtained 12 months after liver transplant. The chain uses TRBV5-4 and TRBJ1-1; a weak D assignment points to TRBD1 (6 bases agree). The bases read TGTGCCAGCAGCTTGGAACAGGGGAACACTGAAGCTTTCTTT. Its amino acids are CASSLEQGNTEAFF.